These 21 T cell receptor beta chains share one sample of origin, sequenced in a study of post-analysis software for immune sequencing data. Study-wide findings and caveats: Higher frequency in patients than in controls was seen for about five TRBV segments, with TRBV5-6, TRBV5-1 and TRBV20-1 among them.

Unique-molecular-identifier-tagged TCR beta cDNA libraries were used. TCRdb passed the PCR reads through MiXCR, listing each CDR3 protein once. The sample includes 700,000 to 800,000 distinct CDR3 sequences, 30% of them seen just once. Their antigen targets remain unknown. Specimen: blood. These receptors originate from a girl between 5 and 17 years old with multiple sclerosis.

The chain employs TRBV5-1 and TRBJ1-5; 7 positions agree with TRBD1. CDR3 length equals 12 residues. In germline, CDR1 is SGHRS, CDR2 YFSETQ. The ends lost 6 bases at V and 5 bases at J; junction bases unmatched: 2. The CDR3 coding sequence is TGCGCCAGCATCGGACAGGATCAGCCCCAGCATTTT. It encodes CASIGQDQPQHF.

This clonotype was counted a few times. This sequence joins TRBV24-1 and TRBJ2-1, with 8 bases lining up with TRBD1. CDR1 KGHDR and CDR2 SFDVKD come from the germline V gene. J lost 6 bases, V lost 1 base, and 4 bases had no gene match. The CDR3 has 15 residues. As DNA, the CDR3 is TGTGCCACCAGTGATTTACGGGACAGGATCAATGAGCAGTTCTTC. This encodes CATSDLRDRINEQFF.

The rearrangement uses TRBV4-3 and TRBJ2-5; perhaps TRBD2 as D (6 bases). From germline, CDR1 is LGHNA and CDR2 YSLEER. V was clipped by 2 bases and J by 13 bases, with 23 bases between them. The CDR3 runs 15 residues. The CDR3: CASSQNSGGAYERYF. Here the CDR3 DNA reads TGCGCCAGCAGCCAAAATAGCGGAGGGGCCTACGAGCGGTACTTC.

The chain recombines TRBV20-1 with TRBJ2-1, with unresolved D. Germline V gene data show CDR1 as DFQATT and CDR2 as SNEGSKA (reference sequence). The V end was cut by 2 bases, the J end by 8 bases, with 22 bases between. The CDR3 is 16 residues long. The CDR3 DNA reads TGCAGTGCTAGACCAAGAAGGGCTAATTCTTTCCATGAGCAGTTCTTC. It yields the protein CSARPRRANSFHEQFF.

CDR3 DNA: TGTGCCAGCAGTTCGGGACGTTCGGGCTACACCTTC. Translation: CASSSGRSGYTF. V is TRBV27 and J is TRBJ1-2; possibly TRBD1 for D (5 bases). The CDR3 loop spans 12 amino acids. The V end lost 4 bases, the J end lost 8 bases, and 11 bases lay between the germline ends. CDR1 is MNHEY, CDR2 SMNVEV, per germline (reference sequence).

CDR3 coding DNA: TGTGCCAGCAGTGGCCGACAGGTGCGGAATTCACCCCTCCACTTT. This gives the protein CASSGRQVRNSPLHF. The chain is built from TRBV6-1 and TRBJ1-6, with a tentative D call TRBD1 (6 bases). The V end lost 4 bases, the J end lost 7 bases, and 14 bases lay between the germline ends. Germline CDR1 is MNHNS and CDR2 is SASEGT. The CDR3 covers 15 residues.

In its sample, this clonotype was seen a few times. This chain links TRBV7-9 with TRBJ2-3; D is perhaps TRBD2 (5 bases). Germline V lookup: CDR1 SEHNR, CDR2 FQNEAQ (reference sequence). Between the trimmed V and J ends, which lost 1 base and 10 bases, there was a span of 15 bases. This CDR3 comprises 14 residues. Here the CDR3 DNA reads TGTGCCAGCAGCTTAGACGGACTCTCGGCTCCGCAGTATTTT. Translated: CASSLDGLSAPQYF.

In this sample, this clonotype turned up a few times. The V call is TRBV7-2, the J call TRBJ2-2; D gene ambiguous. The CDR3 extends over 16 amino acids. Germline-derived CDR1 and CDR2 are SGHTA and FQGNSA. Between the trimmed V and J ends, which lost 0 bases and 8 bases, there was a span of 16 bases. The CDR3 DNA sequence: TGTGCCAGCAGCTTAGCCCCCACGCATCGCCCGGGGGAGCTGTTTTTT. Residues: CASSLAPTHRPGELFF.

This clonotype was counted a few times. This sequence joins TRBV7-2 and TRBJ2-3, with 12 bases aligning to TRBD2. Losses at the gene ends were 4 bases for V and 1 base for J; bases not matched to a gene: 6. The CDR3 runs 17 residues. Germline loops: CDR1 SGHTA, CDR2 FQGNSA. The chain's CDR3 is CASSSRTSGTGTDTQYF. The CDR3 bases are TGTGCCAGCAGCTCGAGGACTAGCGGGACTGGCACAGATACGCAGTATTTT.

In regard to this clonotype: The junction differs from germline at one of its ends, possibly a read error. V is TRBV7-2 and J is TRBJ2-7; perhaps TRBD1 as D (6 bases). Germline assignment: CDR1 SGHTA and CDR2 FQGNSA. The CDR3 totals 14 residues. CDR3 protein: CAGSADSGTYEQYF. The CDR3 bases are TGTGCCGGCAGCGCGGACAGTGGGACCTACGAGCAGTACTTC. The full variable domain, in which reference TRBV7-2 and TRBJ2-7 provide the parts outside the CDR3, is GAGVSQSPSNKVTEKGKDVELRCDPISGHTALYWYRQSLGQGLEFLIYFQGNSAPDKSGLPSDRFSAERTGGSVSTLTIQRTQQEDSAVYLCAGSADSGTYEQYFGPGTRLTVT.

The chain recombines TRBV12-3 or TRBV12-4 with TRBJ1-4, with 8 bases aligning to TRBD1. Germline trimming cut 3 bases from V and 4 bases from J; bases unmatched to any gene: 1. The CDR3 totals 14 residues. The CDR3 protein is CASSLTGVNEKLFF. CDR3 DNA sequence: TGTGCCAGCAGTTTGACAGGGGTTAATGAAAAACTGTTTTTT.

In this sample, this clonotype turned up a few times. The chain couples TRBV7-8 to TRBJ2-3; TRBD1 or TRBD2 may be the D gene (5 bases each). The CDR3 is made up of 18 amino acids. Germline CDR1 SGHVS, CDR2 FQNEAQ. V was shortened by 0 bases and J by 5 bases, with 21 bases between the two germline ends. In nucleotides, the CDR3 is TGTGCCAGCAGCTTAGCGGTATTGAGTAGGGGACGGGGAGATACGCAGTATTTT. Amino acids: CASSLAVLSRGRGDTQYF.

This chain joins TRBV7-2 and TRBJ1-2; no clear D. The CDR3 runs 16 residues. Per the germline V gene, CDR1 is SGHTA and CDR2 is FQGNSA. Deletions cut 4 bases from V and 0 bases from J, with 15 bases between. The CDR3 here is CASSSTGRNTNYGYTF. For the CDR3, the DNA is TGTGCCAGCAGCTCAACGGGCCGAAACACTAACTATGGCTACACCTTC.

The rearrangement links TRBV20-1 to TRBJ2-5; 9 nucleotides agree with TRBD1. The J segment lost 2 bases and the V segment lost 3 bases, leaving 10 bases of the junction unmatched. The CDR3 totals 16 residues. Germline V lookup: CDR1 DFQATT, CDR2 SNEGSKA (reference sequence). The CDR3 here is CSASLVGQGRQETQYF. The DNA for the CDR3 is TGCAGTGCTAGTTTGGTCGGACAGGGGCGACAAGAGACCCAGTACTTC.

This chain uses TRBV3-1 with TRBJ1-2, with a weak D call TRBD1 (6 bases). CDR1 is LGHDT, CDR2 YNNKEL, per germline (reference sequence). V was pared by 4 bases and J by 6 bases, with 15 bases between. This CDR3 spans 14 amino acids. CDR3 in amino acids: CASSLGGRSHGYTF. The CDR3 region has the DNA TGTGCCAGCAGCCTTGGGGGGCGCTCCCATGGCTACACCTTC.

The CDR3 bases are TGCAGCGTTCTGACTAGACGGACTGAGCAGTTCTTC. Translated: CSVLTRRTEQFF. V usage is TRBV29-1 and J usage is TRBJ2-1, with D possibly matching TRBD2 (6 bases). Germline lookup yields CDR1 SQVTM and CDR2 ANQGSEA. V lost 5 bases and J lost 9, with 14 bases in between. The length of the CDR3 is 12 residues.

This sequence joins TRBV14 and TRBJ2-1; D not resolved. This CDR3 contains 12 residues. Germline CDR1 and CDR2: SGHDN and FVKESK. V was cut by 1 base and J by 8 bases, with 6 bases left in between. The CDR3 sequence is CASSQVSYEQFF. The CDR3 DNA sequence: TGTGCCAGCAGCCAAGTTAGTTATGAGCAGTTCTTC.

The chain combines TRBV4-2 with TRBJ1-1; D remains unclear. CDR1 is LGHNA, CDR2 YNFKEQ, per germline. The CDR3 has 14 residues. Trimming took off 0 bases at V and 0 bases at J, with 5 bases between the two ends. CDR3 coding DNA: TGTGCCAGCAGCCAAGAACGGTTGAACACTGAAGCTTTCTTT. It translates to CASSQERLNTEAFF.

This chain links TRBV7-2 with TRBJ1-1; 8 bases are shared with TRBD1. CDR3 size: 16 residues. CDR1 and CDR2 (germline): SGHTA, FQGNSA. J was trimmed by 0 bases and V by 4 bases; bases with no gene match: 7. The CDR3 DNA follows: TGTGCCAGCAGCTCCGACAGGGGAACCCTGAACACTGAAGCTTTCTTT. It encodes CASSSDRGTLNTEAFF.

The gene calls are TRBV29-1 and TRBJ2-5, with a possible D match to TRBD1 (6 bases). The V and J ends lost 7 bases and 4 bases respectively, with 16 bases between them. CDR3 length: 13 residues. Looked up from germline, CDR1 is SQVTM and CDR2 is ANQGSEA. CDR3 sequence reads: CSGSQGGRETQYF. CDR3 nucleotides: TGCAGCGGTTCACAGGGTGGTCGAGAGACCCAGTACTTC.

This chain joins TRBV4-2 and TRBJ2-5; D perhaps matches TRBD1 (6 bases). There are 16 residues in the CDR3. Germline CDR1 reads LGHNA; CDR2 reads YNFKEQ. V lost 3 bases, J lost 5 bases, and 19 bases lay in between. The CDR3 sequence is CASSQGVGQIAETQYF. The DNA of the CDR3 is TGTGCCAGCAGCCAGGGTGTGGGACAAATCGCGGAGACCCAGTACTTC.